Reported below is one T cell receptor (beta chain). Produced via immunoSEQ multiplex PCR; TCRdb's table is partial and in-frame only. The table has 120,000 or so clones, 80% seen once. The sample is drawn from a study of blood T cell repertoires in COVID-19. Study in general: The United States, Italy and Spain were the sources of the acute and convalescent COVID-19 samples. PBMCs, B-cell-depleted T cells, or T cells provided the cDNA or gDNA that made up the material.

Germline V gene sequence: CDR1 MNHNS, CDR2 SASEGT. This CDR3 spans 15 amino acids. Trimming removed 3 bases at V and 5 bases at J, with 16 bases between. The origin of this receptor is a man aged 70-80 years with acute or convalescent COVID-19. V is TRBV6-1 and J is TRBJ2-5; possible D gene TRBD1, 5 bases. What was sequenced was peripheral blood. The CDR3 is CASSDWGRVGETQYF. CDR3 sequence (DNA): TGTGCCAGCAGTGATTGGGGCAGGGTCGGGGAGACCCAGTACTTC.